The rows below give T cell receptor beta chains drawn from one sample of a study of Ad26.COV2.S vaccination and SARS-CoV-2 variants. Method: immunoSEQ multiplex PCR; TCRdb's copy keeps in-frame clones and lacks some. Found here are 300,000 to 350,000 clones, 80% to 90% of them singletons; the top ten hold approximately 11%. The material was peripheral blood, obtained in a trial of Ad26.COV2.S vaccine versus placebo. The receptor source for this set is a person between 18 and 59 years old who received the Ad26.COV2.S COVID-19 vaccine or a placebo. CDR3s include the opening cysteine and the closing phenylalanine or tryptophan. Each record gives: V gene, CDR3 protein.

TRBV7-2 CASSLVTFTGGTDTQYF
TRBV7-9 CASSTTQWMNTEAFF
TRBV2 CASRVAGGVNIQYF
TRBV24-1 CATEGPTDTQYF
TRBV2 CASSDGQADNSPLHF
TRBV18 CASSPNNEQFF
TRBV5-6 CASSLSSGTDTQYF
TRBV6-5 CASSYGRQSNSPLHF
TRBV5-1 CASRLAGDNEQFF
TRBV5-4 CASSLAGTGGETQYF
TRBV6-1 CASSDRGGTDTQYF
TRBV27 CASSFSLGGYEQYF
TRBV7-2 CASSSGGRGRFNTEAFF
TRBV6-5 CASSYGGRADSPQHF
TRBV18 CASSPEGSSYNEQFF
TRBV7-8 CASSLGRTSGNTIYF
TRBV28 CASSFLGGSYEQYF
TRBV5-1 CASAPPGDYNEQFF
TRBV24-1 CATSDWGTGNTGELFF
TRBV12-3/TRBV12-4 CASRPDGTEAFF
TRBV2 CASSLQTGWETQYF
TRBV3-1/TRBV3-2 CASSQSTIDEKLFF
TRBV19 CASSPRLKGKSNQPQHF
TRBV13 CASSRSREGYGYTF
TRBV23-1 CASSQIEGQGRTEQYF
TRBV19 CASSIKVQGAGNEQFF
TRBV6-6 CASSLEQGYNLGYTF